A single sample gave rise to the 7 T cell receptor beta chains below, sequenced in a study of blood T cell repertoires in COVID-19. Assay: immunoSEQ multiplex PCR; the TCRdb copy retains only in-frame clones and omits some. The table has approximately 120,000 clones, almost 85% seen once. The sample taken for sequencing was peripheral blood. The receptors were gathered from a human donor in a cohort sampled during active COVID-19.

This sequence joins TRBV15 and TRBJ2-5, with no clear D. V gave up 4 bases and J gave up 5 bases, with 11 bases separating them. In germline, CDR1 is LNHNV, CDR2 YYDKDF (reference sequence). The CDR3 has 13 amino acids. The CDR3 DNA follows: TGTGCCACCAGCACCGCCACTACCGAGACCCAGTACTTC. Its protein is CATSTATTETQYF. The full variable domain, its missing parts supplied by reference TRBV15 and TRBJ2-5, is DAMVIQNPRYQVTQFGKPVTLSCSQTLNHNVMYWYQQKSSQAPKLLFHYYDKDFNNEADTPDNFQSRRPNTSFCFLDIRSPGLGDTAMYLCATSTATTETQYFGPGTRLLVL.

V is TRBV5-1 and J is TRBJ1-2, with 8 bases matching TRBD1. The V segment lost 1 base and the J segment 0 bases; nucleotides outside the gene matches: 2. The germline V gene encodes CDR1 SGHRS and CDR2 YFSETQ. The CDR3 has 15 amino acids. The CDR3 bases are TGCGCCAGCAGCTTGAGACAGGGGCCTAACTATGGCTACACCTTC. Protein: CASSLRQGPNYGYTF.

This chain's CDR3 is CASSLSVSLTGSYEQYF. The DNA of the CDR3 is TGCGCCAGCAGCTTGTCAGTTAGCTTGACAGGCTCCTACGAGCAGTACTTC. The rearrangement joins TRBV5-1 to TRBJ2-7, with D perhaps matching TRBD1 (6 bases). The ends were cut back, 1 base at V and 0 bases at J, with 17 bases in the middle. The CDR3 sequence is 17 residues long. Germline assignment: CDR1 SGHRS and CDR2 YFSETQ.

The rearrangement uses TRBV6-4 and TRBJ2-7, with D maybe TRBD2 (6 bases). V dropped 4 bases and J dropped 0 bases, with 16 bases sitting between them. The germline gives CDR1 MRHNA, CDR2 SNTAGT. There are 16 residues in the CDR3. DNA of the CDR3: TGTGCCAGCAGTGTTGGCCCACTCGGGAGCTCCTACGAGCAGTACTTC. Protein: CASSVGPLGSSYEQYF.

The rearrangement uses TRBV6-5 and TRBJ1-6; D gene ambiguous. CDR1 and CDR2 from the germline V gene are MNHEY and SVGAGI. V lost 11 bases, J lost 0 bases, and 8 bases lay in between. The CDR3 runs 13 residues. CDR3: CAASSSYNSPLHF. In DNA form, the CDR3 reads TGTGCCGCGTCTAGCTCCTATAATTCACCCCTCCACTTT.

A word on this clone: A read error may produce the germline difference seen at one junction end. The chain has TRBV19 and TRBJ1-5; possibly TRBD1 for D (6 bases). This CDR3 is built from 13 residues. The germline gives CDR1 LNHDA, CDR2 SQIVND (reference sequence). CDR3 protein: CASSPGDALYMSF. As DNA, the CDR3 is TGTGCCAGTAGTCCAGGGGACGCCCTTTACATGAGTTTT.

The chain employs TRBV19 and TRBJ1-3, with D possibly TRBD1 on 6 matching bases. The CDR3 contains 14 residues. CDR1 and CDR2 from the germline V gene are LNHDA and SQIVND (reference sequence). Trimming pared 9 bases from V and 2 bases from J, leaving 14 bases between. CDR3 DNA: TGTGCCAGCCGAAACAGGGATCCTGGAAACACCATATATTTT. Translation: CASRNRDPGNTIYF. The full variable domain, its missing parts supplied by reference TRBV19 and TRBJ1-3, is DGGITQSPKYLFRKEGQNVTLSCEQNLNHDAMYWYRQDPGQGLRLIYYSQIVNDFQKGDIAEGYSVSREKKESFPLTVTSAQKNPTAFYLCASRNRDPGNTIYFGEGSWLTVV.